This T cell receptor beta chain was retrieved from a study of blood T cell repertoires in COVID-19 (dated by TCRdb to about 2020). Study-wide context: Samples covering the acute and convalescent phases of COVID-19 were provided by collaborators in the United States, Italy and Spain. The samples were drawn from the first 160 participants of the ongoing ImmuneRACE study and from over a thousand subjects provided by 6 global collaborators. Deeply sampled blood TCRbeta repertoires from subjects exposed to, actively infected with, or recovered from COVID-19 were included in the dataset. The prospective study material was composed of cDNA or gDNA derived from T cells, B-cell-depleted T cells, or PBMCs. The sample metadata nearly always contained a de-identified subject ID, COVID-19 status, age in years and sex. A freely available public database, intended as a resource for researchers studying the immune response to SARS-CoV-2, is where the repertoires were released. Where HLA class I and class II types were available, the types were taken from metadata supplied by the sample provider, not from assay-based typing. Beyond this particular receptor, the publication reports: The quantity of clinical and demographic metadata differed by source and by participant and was supplied without curation.

Concerning this clone itself: Which antigen it targets is not known. Base-call qualities are not available, and no considerably larger clone is one nucleotide away.

TCRbeta CDR3 regions were amplified from genomic DNA by means of the immunoSEQ Assay, a bias-controlled multiplex PCR. Concerning the study's data processing: Nucleated cell counts per sample were estimated from amplification of reference gene primers within the assay. To quantify the absolute abundance of each unique TCRbeta CDR3 rearrangement, sequence reads were collapsed and filtered. Productive Simpson clonality was computed per sample as the square root of Simpson's diversity index over productive rearrangements. TCRdb stores this immuneACCESS table with in-frame sequences only. Part of the clones is absent; in the studies checked, under half of the shortfall reflects unresolved V genes, and no reason is known for the rest. V and J calls and clone size are given by that table; D and trimming were obtained from the DNA. The table for this sample lists 150,000 to 200,000 clones; more than 80% of them were counted only once. Jointly, the top ten make up approximately 0.5% of the sample.

Each collaborating institution followed its own protocols to collect whole blood in K2EDTA tubes. For TCRbeta analysis, collaborator samples were shipped as frozen whole blood, as isolated PBMCs, or as DNA extracted from either sample type. The sequenced material came from peripheral blood. The clonotype originates from a man in his fifties or sixties with acute or convalescent COVID-19.

The CDR3 here reads CASSVAGLAVNEQFF. The DNA reads as follows: TGTGCCAGCAGCGTAGCCGGACTAGCGGTTAATGAGCAGTTCTTC. This chain joins TRBV9 to TRBJ2-1; 10 central nucleotides agree with TRBD2. CDR3 length: 15 amino acids, cysteine to phenylalanine. The entry retains the CDR3 DNA only, 45 bases that are in frame from base 1. Germline trimming amounts to 0 bases on V and 7 bases on J, with 4 as the count of junction bases outside the gene matches. CDR1 SGDLS and CDR2 YYNGEE were looked up in the germline V gene.